Listed below are T cell receptor beta chains from one sample, sequenced in a study of CD8 T cells in Susac syndrome. TCRdb ran MiXCR on the immunoSEQ multiplex PCR reads and lists one entry per CDR3 protein. Found here are about 49,000 distinct CDR3 sequences, 80% to 95% of them singletons; the top ten hold almost 0.55%. The sample taken for sequencing was CD8+ T cells from PBMCs. The receptors come from a human donor in good health. Both conserved end residues are part of each CDR3. The order of the fields is D gene, V gene, J gene, CDR3 protein. D genes are given only for firm matches.

>.|TRBV29-1|TRBJ2-1
CSVFSSGDKTYNEQFF
>.|TRBV28|TRBJ1-2
CASRRGGEADYGYTF
>TRBD1|TRBV5-1|TRBJ1-1
CASSDGGQGLEAFF
>TRBD2|TRBV29-1|TRBJ2-4
CSVPLAGGNIQYF
>TRBD1|TRBV6-5|TRBJ2-4
CASSSSGTGSREIAKNIQYF
>.|TRBV27|TRBJ1-5
CASSPEGPGQPQHF
>.|TRBV28|TRBJ2-1
CASKQPSSYNEQFF
>.|TRBV7-6|TRBJ1-1
CASSPGHMGTEAFF
>.|TRBV27|TRBJ2-2
CASSLSTNSIFRNTGELFF
>.|TRBV5-1|TRBJ2-1
CASSLEGHNEQFF
>TRBD2|TRBV27|TRBJ2-7
CASSLGLAGEQYF
>TRBD1|TRBV28|TRBJ1-2
CASSRDRGLLNYGYTF
>TRBD1|TRBV9|TRBJ2-2
CASSATGVSTGELFF
>TRBD1|TRBV7-9|TRBJ2-3
CASSADRVSTDTQYF
>.|TRBV7-9|TRBJ1-2
CASSFGASYGYTF
>.|TRBV10-3|TRBJ1-1
CAISEPQVPEAFF
>.|TRBV10-2|TRBJ1-2
CASSDLDGYTF
>.|TRBV19|TRBJ2-1
CASSIDGHTNYNEQFF
>.|TRBV29-1|TRBJ2-3
CSVSQGKDTQYF
>TRBD1|TRBV9|TRBJ2-1
CASSPWTGAYNEQFF
>.|TRBV10-3|TRBJ2-7
CAISSDSGYEQYF
>.|TRBV4-1|TRBJ1-6
CASSQGINSPLHF
>.|TRBV2|TRBJ2-1
CASSDSVDGGSYNEQFF